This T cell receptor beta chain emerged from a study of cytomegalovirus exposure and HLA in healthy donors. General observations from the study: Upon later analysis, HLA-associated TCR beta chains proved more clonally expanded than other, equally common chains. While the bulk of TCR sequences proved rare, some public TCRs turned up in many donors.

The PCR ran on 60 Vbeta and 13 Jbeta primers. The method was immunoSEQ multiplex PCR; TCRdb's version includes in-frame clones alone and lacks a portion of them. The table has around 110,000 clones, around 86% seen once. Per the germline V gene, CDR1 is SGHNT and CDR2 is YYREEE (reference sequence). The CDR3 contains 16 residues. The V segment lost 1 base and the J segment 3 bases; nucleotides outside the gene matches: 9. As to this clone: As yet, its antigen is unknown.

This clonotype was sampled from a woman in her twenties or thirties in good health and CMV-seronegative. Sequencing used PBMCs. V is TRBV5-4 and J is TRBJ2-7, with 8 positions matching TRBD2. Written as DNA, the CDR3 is TGTGCCAGCAGCTTGTTTTTAGGCGGGAGGCTCTACGAGCAGTACTTC. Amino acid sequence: CASSLFLGGRLYEQYF. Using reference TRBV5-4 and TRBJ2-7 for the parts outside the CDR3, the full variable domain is ETGVTQSPTHLIKTRGQQVTLRCSSQSGHNTVSWYQQALGQGPQFIFQYYREEENGRGNFPPRFSGLQFPNYSSELNVNALELDDSALYLCASSLFLGGRLYEQYFGPGTRLTVT.